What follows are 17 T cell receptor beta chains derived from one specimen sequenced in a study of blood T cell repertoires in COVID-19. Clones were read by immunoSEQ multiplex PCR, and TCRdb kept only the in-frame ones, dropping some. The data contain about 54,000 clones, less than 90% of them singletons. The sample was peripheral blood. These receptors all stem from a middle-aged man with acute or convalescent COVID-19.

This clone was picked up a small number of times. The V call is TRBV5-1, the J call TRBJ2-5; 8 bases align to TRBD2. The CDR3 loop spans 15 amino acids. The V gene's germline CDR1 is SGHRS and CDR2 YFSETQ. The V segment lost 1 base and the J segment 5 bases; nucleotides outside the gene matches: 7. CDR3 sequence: CASSLFGGASETQYF. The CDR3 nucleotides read TGCGCCAGCAGCTTGTTCGGGGGGGCCTCGGAGACCCAGTACTTC.

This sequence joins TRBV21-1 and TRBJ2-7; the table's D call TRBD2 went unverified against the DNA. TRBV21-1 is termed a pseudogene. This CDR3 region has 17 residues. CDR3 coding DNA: TGTGCCAGCAGCGCAGTTATCCTAGCGGGAGATTTCTACGAGCAGTACTTC. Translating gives CASSAVILAGDFYEQYF.

The CDR3, as DNA: TGCGCCAGCAGTGCTGCCCCCCCCCTCCTAAGGAGCTCCTATAATTCACCCCTCCACTTT. Protein product: CASSAAPPLLRSSYNSPLHF. The rearrangement joins TRBV10-1 to TRBJ1-6; no clear D. Trimming pared 4 bases from V and 0 bases from J, leaving 22 bases between. Germline CDR1 reads WNHNN; CDR2 reads SYGVQD (reference sequence). The CDR3 covers 20 residues.

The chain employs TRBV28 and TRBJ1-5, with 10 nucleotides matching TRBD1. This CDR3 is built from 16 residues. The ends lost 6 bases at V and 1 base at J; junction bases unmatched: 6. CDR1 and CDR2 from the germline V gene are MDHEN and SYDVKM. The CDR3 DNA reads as TGTGCCAGCAGGGGACAGGGGCTAGGAAGCAATCAGCCCCAGCATTTT. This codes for CASRGQGLGSNQPQHF.

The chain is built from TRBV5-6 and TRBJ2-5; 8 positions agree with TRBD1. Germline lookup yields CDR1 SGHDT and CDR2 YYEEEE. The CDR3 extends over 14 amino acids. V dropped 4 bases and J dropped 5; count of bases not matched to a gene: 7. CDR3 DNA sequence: TGTGCCAGCAGCCGGGACAGGCGGTGGGAGACCCAGTACTTC. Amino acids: CASSRDRRWETQYF.

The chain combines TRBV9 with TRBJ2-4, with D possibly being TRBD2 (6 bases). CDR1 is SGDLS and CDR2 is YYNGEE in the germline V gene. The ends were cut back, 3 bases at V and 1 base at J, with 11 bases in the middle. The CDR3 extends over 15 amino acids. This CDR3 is CASSATSQAKNIQYF. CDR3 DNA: TGTGCCAGCAGCGCGACTAGTCAGGCCAAAAACATTCAGTACTTC.

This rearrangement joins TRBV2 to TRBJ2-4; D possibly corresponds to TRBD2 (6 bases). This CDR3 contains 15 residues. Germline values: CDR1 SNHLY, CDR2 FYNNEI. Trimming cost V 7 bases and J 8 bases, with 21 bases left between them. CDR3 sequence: CASTLREGSGDIQYF. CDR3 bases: TGTGCCAGCACCCTAAGAGAGGGATCGGGGGACATTCAGTACTTC.

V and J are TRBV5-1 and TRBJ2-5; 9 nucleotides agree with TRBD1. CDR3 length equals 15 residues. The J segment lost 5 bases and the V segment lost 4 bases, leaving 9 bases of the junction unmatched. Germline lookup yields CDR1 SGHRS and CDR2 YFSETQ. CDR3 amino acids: CASSPEGTGYETQYF. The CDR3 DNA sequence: TGCGCCAGCAGCCCGGAGGGGACAGGGTACGAGACCCAGTACTTC.

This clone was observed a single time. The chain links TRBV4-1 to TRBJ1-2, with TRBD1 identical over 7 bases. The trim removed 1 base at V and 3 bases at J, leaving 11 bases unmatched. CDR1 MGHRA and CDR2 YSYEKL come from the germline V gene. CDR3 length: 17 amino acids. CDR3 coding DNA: TGCGCCAGCAGCCAAGGGGGGCGAGGGGGCGGGGACTATGGCTACACCTTC. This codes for CASSQGGRGGGDYGYTF.

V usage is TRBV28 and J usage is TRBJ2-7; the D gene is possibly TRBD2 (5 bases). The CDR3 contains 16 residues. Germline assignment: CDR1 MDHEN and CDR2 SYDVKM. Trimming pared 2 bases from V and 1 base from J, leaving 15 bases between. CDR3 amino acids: CASSLALAHSSYEQYF. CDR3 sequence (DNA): TGTGCCAGCAGTTTAGCCCTAGCCCATAGTTCCTACGAGCAGTACTTC.

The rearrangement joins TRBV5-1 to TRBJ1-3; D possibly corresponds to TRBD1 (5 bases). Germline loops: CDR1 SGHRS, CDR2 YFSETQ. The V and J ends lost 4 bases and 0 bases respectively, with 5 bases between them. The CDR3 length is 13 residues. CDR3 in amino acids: CASSDSSGNTIYF. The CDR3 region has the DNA TGCGCCAGCAGCGACAGCTCTGGAAACACCATATATTTT.

In nucleotides, the CDR3 is TGTGCCAGCAACAAAATAGGGGGGGATGAGCAGTTCTTC. Amino acid sequence: CASNKIGGDEQFF. J is TRBJ2-1 and V is TRBV12-3 or TRBV12-4, with D possibly matching TRBD2 (7 bases). This CDR3 contains 13 residues. The V gene lost 7 bases and the J gene lost 8 bases, with 15 bases spanning the gap.

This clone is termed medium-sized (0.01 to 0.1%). The CDR3 loop reads CASSEDGGGPYEQYF. The CDR3 DNA follows: TGTGCCAGCAGTGAAGATGGCGGGGGGCCCTACGAGCAGTACTTC. The chain has TRBV6-1 and TRBJ2-7; 8 bases agree with TRBD2. Germline assignment: CDR1 MNHNS and CDR2 SASEGT. The CDR3 loop spans 15 amino acids. With V trimmed by 1 base and J by 2 bases, 4 bases remained unmatched.

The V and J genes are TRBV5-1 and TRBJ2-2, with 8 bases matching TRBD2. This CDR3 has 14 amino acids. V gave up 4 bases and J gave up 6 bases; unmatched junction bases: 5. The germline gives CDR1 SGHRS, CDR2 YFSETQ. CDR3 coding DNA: TGCGCCAGCAGCCCGGGGACTAGAGCCGGGGAGCTGTTTTTT. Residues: CASSPGTRAGELFF.

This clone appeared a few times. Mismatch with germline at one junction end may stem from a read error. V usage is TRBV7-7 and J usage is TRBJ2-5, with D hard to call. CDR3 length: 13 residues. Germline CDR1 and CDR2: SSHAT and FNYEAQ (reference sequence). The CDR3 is CASSFRRGETQYF. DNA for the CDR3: TGTGCTAGCAGCTTTCGGCGCGGAGAGACCCAGTACTTC. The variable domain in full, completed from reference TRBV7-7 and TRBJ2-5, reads GAGVSQSPRYKVTKRGQDVTLRCDPISSHATLYWYQQALGQGPEFLTYFNYEAQPDKSGLPSDRFSAERPEGSISTLTIQRTEQRDSAMYRCASSFRRGETQYFGPGTRLLVL.

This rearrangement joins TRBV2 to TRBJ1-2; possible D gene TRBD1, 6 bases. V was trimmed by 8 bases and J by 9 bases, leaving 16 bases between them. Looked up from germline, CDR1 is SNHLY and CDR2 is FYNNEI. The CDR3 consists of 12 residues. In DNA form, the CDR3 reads TGTGCCAGCGGGGGATACAGGGATAGCTACACCTTC. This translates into CASGGYRDSYTF. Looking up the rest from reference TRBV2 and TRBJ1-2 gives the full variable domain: EPEVTQTPSHQVTQMGQEVILRCVPISNHLYFYWYRQILGQKVEFLVSFYNNEISEKSEIFDDQFSVERPDGSNFTLKIRSTKLEDSAMYFCASGGYRDSYTFGSGTRLTVV.

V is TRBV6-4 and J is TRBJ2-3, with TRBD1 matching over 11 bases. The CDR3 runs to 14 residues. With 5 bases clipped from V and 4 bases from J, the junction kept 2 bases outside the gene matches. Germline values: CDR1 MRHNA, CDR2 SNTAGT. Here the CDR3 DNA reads TGTGCCAGCAGTCCGGGACAGGGGGCAGATACGCAGTATTTT. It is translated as CASSPGQGADTQYF.